This T cell receptor (beta chain) was sequenced during a study of T-cell reconstitution after alpha-beta-depleted transplantation in children. Whole-study findings and limits: Where alpha-beta T cells came from about two months after transplant was reportedly several hundred expanded graft clones. T-cell counts and diversity at one year post-transplant came mainly from newly produced T cells.

It was with unique molecular identifiers that the TCRbeta library was prepared. TCRdb analysed the PCR reads with MiXCR anew, one entry per CDR3 protein. The sample yields around 370,000 distinct CDR3 sequences, roughly 16% seen once. V was cut by 6 bases and J by 1 base, with 6 bases left in between. Germline V gene sequence: CDR1 SGHRS, CDR2 YFSETQ. This CDR3 comprises 12 residues. For this clonotype: Its specificity is not known.

V usage is TRBV5-1 and J usage is TRBJ2-3, with D hard to call. Sequencing was performed on PBMCs, mostly from graft donor cells, taken 360 days after TCRalphabeta/CD19-depleted stem cell transplant. This receptor was identified in a male patient aged 2-10 years who had a stem cell transplant for acute lymphoblastic leukemia, so the T cells may come from the graft donor. The CDR3 DNA follows: TGCGCCAGCAATCTCGGCACAGATACGCAGTATTTT. It specifies CASNLGTDTQYF.